The 25 T cell receptor beta chains below all came from one sample that was sequenced in a study of shared clonotypes between healthy human individuals. Profiled with immunoSEQ multiplex PCR; TCRdb holds only in-frame clones, not every one. Among roughly 500,000 clones listed, about four fifths were seen once. The sequenced sample consisted of PBMCs. Receptors were obtained from a middle-aged woman in good health. Some clones in this sample may be carry-over from other donors' samples.

On this clone: Other DNA sequences from this sample encode an identical CDR3 as well. The chain uses TRBV27 and TRBJ1-2; TRBD1 might be the D (5 bases). CDR1 and CDR2 (germline): MNHEY, SMNVEV (reference sequence). V lost 6 bases, J lost 5 bases, and 10 bases lay in between. This CDR3 contains 12 residues. The CDR3 DNA sequence: TGTGCCAGCAGCGAGCAGGGATATGGCTACACCTTC. This codes for CASSEQGYGYTF.

The J gene is TRBJ1-1, the V gene TRBV19; the D is unclear. V was pared by 4 bases and J by 3 bases, with 9 bases between. Germline V gives CDR1 LNHDA, CDR2 SQIVND (reference sequence). The CDR3 loop spans 13 amino acids. The CDR3 spells CASSTTRDTEAFF. CDR3 sequence (DNA): TGTGCCAGTAGTACCACTCGGGACACTGAAGCTTTCTTT.

The V call is TRBV7-9, the J call TRBJ2-7; 11 nucleotides agree with TRBD2. This CDR3 is built from 18 residues. With V trimmed by 5 bases and J by 7 bases, 19 bases remained unmatched. The germline V gene encodes CDR1 SEHNR and CDR2 FQNEAQ (reference sequence). The chain's CDR3 is CASSNRPPGLAVGWEQYF. The CDR3 DNA sequence: TGTGCCAGCAGCAACCGGCCCCCGGGACTAGCGGTAGGTTGGGAGCAGTACTTC.

There are many counts of this clone. The chain recombines TRBV7-2 with TRBJ2-4; D is undetermined. The CDR3 has 14 amino acids. The germline CDR1 and CDR2 sequences are SGHTA and FQGNSA. V lost 1 base and J lost 11, with 15 bases in between. CDR3 DNA: TGTGCCAGCAGCTTAGGCCGATCCCCACAGTTTCAGTACTTC. Residues: CASSLGRSPQFQYF.

The chain combines TRBV27 with TRBJ2-7; TRBD1 or TRBD2 may be the D gene (5 bases each). From germline, CDR1 is MNHEY and CDR2 SMNVEV (reference sequence). V shed 4 bases and J shed 0 bases, with 7 bases lying between them. The CDR3 extends over 13 amino acids. The CDR3 DNA sequence: TGTGCCAGCAGTTGGGGGAGCTCCTACGAGCAGTACTTC. This codes for CASSWGSSYEQYF.

The chain couples TRBV5-1 to TRBJ2-1, with 8 nucleotides matching TRBD1. V lost 4 bases and J lost 7; bases outside the gene matches: 13. The germline V gene has CDR1 SGHRS and CDR2 YFSETQ. The CDR3 runs to 16 residues. CDR3 nucleotides: TGCGCCAGCAGCCCCGGGTCGGGGACAGGTGGGAATGAGCAGTTCTTC. Amino acids: CASSPGSGTGGNEQFF.

The gene calls are TRBV7-3 and TRBJ2-5, with a weak D call TRBD2 (7 bases). The CDR3 consists of 13 residues. CDR1 is SGHTA, CDR2 FQGTGA, per germline. Trimming left V 0 bases short and J 9 bases short, with 11 bases between. CDR3 in amino acids: CASSLTGGRPQYF. The CDR3 coding sequence is TGTGCCAGCAGCTTAACGGGGGGGCGGCCCCAGTACTTC.

The chain carries TRBV27 and TRBJ1-3; D is undetermined. In germline, CDR1 is MNHEY, CDR2 SMNVEV (reference sequence). The CDR3 covers 14 residues. Trimming stripped 6 bases from V and 0 bases from J, with 9 bases between. The CDR3 DNA reads as TGTGCCAGCAGCCGGACGGACTCTGGAAACACCATATATTTT. Protein: CASSRTDSGNTIYF.

This clone was seen just once. This sequence joins TRBV5-1 and TRBJ1-4; 10 bases agree with TRBD1. Germline V gene lookup returns CDR1 SGHRS and CDR2 YFSETQ. V was pared by 4 bases and J by 2 bases, with 11 bases of the junction left unmatched. The CDR3 has 18 residues. This CDR3 reads CASSQIPGTGVTNEKLFF. Written as DNA, the CDR3 is TGCGCCAGCAGCCAAATCCCCGGGACAGGGGTGACTAATGAAAAACTGTTTTTT. The full variable domain, rest sourced from reference TRBV5-1 and TRBJ1-4, is KAGVTQTPRYLIKTRGQQVTLSCSPISGHRSVSWYQQTPGQGLQFLFEYFSETQRNKGNFPGRFSGRQFSNSRSEMNVSTLELGDSALYLCASSQIPGTGVTNEKLFFGSGTQLSVL.

This chain uses TRBV5-5 with TRBJ2-7, with D uncertain. The germline V gene encodes CDR1 SGHKS and CDR2 YYEKEE (reference sequence). There are 16 residues in the CDR3. Trimming removed 5 bases from V and 1 base from J, with 19 bases in between. The CDR3, as DNA: TGTGCCAGCAGGTGGAGCCACAGATACTCATCCTACGAGCAGTACTTC. Its translation: CASRWSHRYSSYEQYF.

The chain combines TRBV7-2 with TRBJ2-7; the D call may be TRBD1 or TRBD2 (5 bases each). The CDR3 is made up of 14 amino acids. CDR1 and CDR2 from the germline V gene are SGHTA and FQGNSA. V was clipped by 5 bases and J by 2 bases, with 13 bases between them. For the CDR3, the DNA is TGTGCCAGCAGCACCCAAGAGGGACCCTACGAGCAGTACTTC. Translated, it gives CASSTQEGPYEQYF.

The chain uses TRBV28 and TRBJ2-1; D is possibly TRBD1 (6 bases). V lost 7 bases and J 4 bases, leaving 17 bases between the germline ends. Per the germline V gene, CDR1 is MDHEN and CDR2 is SYDVKM. CDR3 length: 15 residues. This CDR3 reads CASTAGTQYYNEQFF. CDR3 DNA sequence: TGTGCCAGCACAGCCGGGACACAATATTACAATGAGCAGTTCTTC.

This clone was detected only once. Other DNA sequences in this sample translate to the same CDR3. In DNA, the CDR3 is TGTGCCAGCAGTCACCCCACCGGGGAGCTGTTTTTT. Translated: CASSHPTGELFF. The chain couples TRBV27 to TRBJ2-2; D gene uncertain. The CDR3 consists of 12 residues. Germline CDR1 reads MNHEY; CDR2 reads SMNVEV (reference sequence). The V end lost 5 bases, the J end lost 4 bases, and 5 bases lay between the germline ends.

This sequence joins TRBV27 and TRBJ2-1; 9 bases are a match to TRBD1. Per the germline V gene, CDR1 is MNHEY and CDR2 is SMNVEV (reference sequence). The CDR3 totals 16 residues. The ends lost 2 bases at V and 6 bases at J; junction bases unmatched: 8. Written as DNA, the CDR3 is TGTGCCAGCAGTTTAAAGGGGACAGGGCTTTCCAATGAGCAGTTCTTC. This codes for CASSLKGTGLSNEQFF.

This clone was found many times. This chain uses TRBV6-1 with TRBJ1-1, with no clear D. In germline, CDR1 is MNHNS, CDR2 SASEGT. This CDR3 has 13 residues. The germline V and J ends were trimmed by 6 bases and 1 base, with 9 bases remaining between them. The CDR3 DNA is TGTGCCAGCAGCACACACGAGAACACTGAAGCTTTCTTT. This encodes CASSTHENTEAFF.

On this clone: Additional DNA sequences in this sample encode the identical CDR3. V gene TRBV28 combines with J gene TRBJ2-7, with 8 bases matching TRBD2. This CDR3 comprises 15 residues. The germline V gene has CDR1 MDHEN and CDR2 SYDVKM. The V gene end was trimmed by 4 bases and the J gene end by 4 bases; junction bases not matched to a gene: 9. DNA of the CDR3: TGTGCCAGCAGTTCCCCGGGACTAGGGAGTTACGAGCAGTACTTC. Protein: CASSSPGLGSYEQYF.

This clone was detected many times. The rearrangement uses TRBV11-2 and TRBJ2-7; the D call may be TRBD1 or TRBD2 (6 bases each). The ends were cut back, 5 bases at V and 0 bases at J, with 20 bases in the middle. CDR3 length: 17 amino acids. Germline V gives CDR1 SGHAT, CDR2 FQNNGV. The CDR3 region has the DNA TGTGCCAGCAGCACCAGCCGGGGGCGGAAAAGCTCCTACGAGCAGTACTTC. Protein product: CASSTSRGRKSSYEQYF.

This clone was counted a single time. This chain connects TRBV25-1 to TRBJ1-2, with D tentatively TRBD1 (6 bases). With 6 bases removed from V and 0 bases from J, the gap between germline ends came to 17 bases. The CDR3 sequence is 16 residues long. CDR1 MGHDK and CDR2 SYGVNS come from the germline V gene. The chain's CDR3 is CASRGGLSEANYGYTF. CDR3 coding DNA: TGTGCCAGCAGGGGGGGGCTGTCGGAAGCTAACTATGGCTACACCTTC.

The chain uses TRBV14 and TRBJ2-1; D is unclear. Germline V gene sequence: CDR1 SGHDN, CDR2 FVKESK. The CDR3 has 15 amino acids. The V gene lost 4 bases and the J gene lost 4 bases, with 14 bases spanning the gap. The CDR3 loop reads CASSPTGRKYNEQFF. In DNA, the CDR3 is TGTGCCAGCAGCCCGACGGGCCGAAAGTACAATGAGCAGTTCTTC.

The count of this clone is one. This chain connects TRBV11-2 to TRBJ2-1; 8 positions agree with TRBD1. This CDR3 is 13 amino acids long. The V gene end was trimmed by 5 bases and the J gene end by 7 bases; junction bases not matched to a gene: 4. Looked up from germline, CDR1 is SGHAT and CDR2 is FQNNGV. The CDR3, as DNA: TGTGCCAGCAGCCAGGGGGCGGGAAATGAGCAGTTCTTC. It specifies CASSQGAGNEQFF.

The J gene is TRBJ2-4, the V gene TRBV6-5, with D perhaps TRBD2 (6 bases). This CDR3 has 15 amino acids. With 2 bases removed from V and 4 bases from J, the gap between germline ends came to 12 bases. Per germline, CDR1 MNHEY and CDR2 SVGAGI. CDR3: CASSYGEAGKNIQYF. The CDR3 DNA is TGTGCCAGCAGTTACGGGGAAGCGGGTAAAAACATTCAGTACTTC.

The chain links TRBV7-2 to TRBJ1-2; D is possibly TRBD1 (5 bases). CDR1 SGHTA and CDR2 FQGNSA come from the germline V gene. This CDR3 has 14 amino acids. Deletions cut 0 bases from V and 8 bases from J, with 13 bases between. The chain's CDR3 is CASSLAGGGRGYTF. The CDR3 bases are TGTGCCAGCAGCTTAGCCGGGGGGGGGAGGGGCTACACCTTC.

This clone has just a few counts. This chain connects TRBV7-9 to TRBJ2-2; the match to TRBD2 covers 11 bases. CDR3 length: 18 residues. V lost 3 bases to trimming and J lost 2 bases; unmatched junction nucleotides: 8. Per the germline V gene, CDR1 is SEHNR and CDR2 is FQNEAQ (reference sequence). The CDR3 here is CASSFPLGLAGNTGELFF. As DNA, the CDR3 is TGTGCCAGCAGCTTCCCTCTCGGACTAGCGGGCAACACCGGGGAGCTGTTTTTT.

The chain recombines TRBV28 with TRBJ2-7; 11 nucleotides line up with TRBD2. V lost 5 bases and J lost 3; bases outside the gene matches: 12. CDR3 length: 17 amino acids. CDR1 and CDR2 from the germline V gene are MDHEN and SYDVKM. The CDR3 sequence is CASSPPGVAGGNYEQYF. For the CDR3, the DNA is TGTGCCAGCAGTCCACCCGGGGTAGCGGGAGGGAACTACGAGCAGTACTTC.

The V call is TRBV5-4, the J call TRBJ1-4; 10 bases match TRBD1. This CDR3 is built from 15 residues. CDR1 and CDR2 (germline): SGHNT, YYREEE (reference sequence). V lost 1 base to trimming and J lost 7 bases; unmatched junction nucleotides: 4. The CDR3 region is CASSLRTGGSEKLFF. CDR3 coding DNA: TGTGCCAGCAGCTTGCGGACAGGGGGTTCTGAAAAACTGTTTTTT.